A single sample is the source of the 2 T cell receptor beta chains below, sequenced in a study of cytomegalovirus exposure and HLA in healthy donors. Researchers ran the PCR with 60 Vbeta and 13 Jbeta primers. The method was immunoSEQ multiplex PCR; TCRdb's version includes in-frame clones alone and lacks a portion of them. Here the sample spans 100,000 to 150,000 clones, 66% being singletons. The specimen sequenced was PBMCs. The receptors derive from a man aged 18 to 30 in good health and CMV-seronegative.

There are a few counts of this clone. The V gene is TRBV4-3, the J gene TRBJ2-1, with D maybe TRBD2 (5 bases). V lost 1 base to trimming and J lost 4 bases, with 17 bases between them. This CDR3 is 17 amino acids long. The germline CDR1 and CDR2 sequences are LGHNA and YSLEER. The CDR3 sequence is CASSQGGALGVYNEQFF. CDR3 bases: TGCGCCAGCAGCCAAGGGGGAGCCCTCGGGGTGTACAATGAGCAGTTCTTC.

V and J are TRBV9 and TRBJ2-1; TRBD2 matches 12 bases. The junction had 5 bases not matched to a gene; V was cut back by 5 bases and J by 8 bases. CDR1 and CDR2 (germline): SGDLS, YYNGEE. CDR3 size: 14 residues. The CDR3 bases are TGTGCCAGCAGTGGAGGACTAGCGGGATATGAGCAGTTCTTC. Amino acid sequence: CASSGGLAGYEQFF.